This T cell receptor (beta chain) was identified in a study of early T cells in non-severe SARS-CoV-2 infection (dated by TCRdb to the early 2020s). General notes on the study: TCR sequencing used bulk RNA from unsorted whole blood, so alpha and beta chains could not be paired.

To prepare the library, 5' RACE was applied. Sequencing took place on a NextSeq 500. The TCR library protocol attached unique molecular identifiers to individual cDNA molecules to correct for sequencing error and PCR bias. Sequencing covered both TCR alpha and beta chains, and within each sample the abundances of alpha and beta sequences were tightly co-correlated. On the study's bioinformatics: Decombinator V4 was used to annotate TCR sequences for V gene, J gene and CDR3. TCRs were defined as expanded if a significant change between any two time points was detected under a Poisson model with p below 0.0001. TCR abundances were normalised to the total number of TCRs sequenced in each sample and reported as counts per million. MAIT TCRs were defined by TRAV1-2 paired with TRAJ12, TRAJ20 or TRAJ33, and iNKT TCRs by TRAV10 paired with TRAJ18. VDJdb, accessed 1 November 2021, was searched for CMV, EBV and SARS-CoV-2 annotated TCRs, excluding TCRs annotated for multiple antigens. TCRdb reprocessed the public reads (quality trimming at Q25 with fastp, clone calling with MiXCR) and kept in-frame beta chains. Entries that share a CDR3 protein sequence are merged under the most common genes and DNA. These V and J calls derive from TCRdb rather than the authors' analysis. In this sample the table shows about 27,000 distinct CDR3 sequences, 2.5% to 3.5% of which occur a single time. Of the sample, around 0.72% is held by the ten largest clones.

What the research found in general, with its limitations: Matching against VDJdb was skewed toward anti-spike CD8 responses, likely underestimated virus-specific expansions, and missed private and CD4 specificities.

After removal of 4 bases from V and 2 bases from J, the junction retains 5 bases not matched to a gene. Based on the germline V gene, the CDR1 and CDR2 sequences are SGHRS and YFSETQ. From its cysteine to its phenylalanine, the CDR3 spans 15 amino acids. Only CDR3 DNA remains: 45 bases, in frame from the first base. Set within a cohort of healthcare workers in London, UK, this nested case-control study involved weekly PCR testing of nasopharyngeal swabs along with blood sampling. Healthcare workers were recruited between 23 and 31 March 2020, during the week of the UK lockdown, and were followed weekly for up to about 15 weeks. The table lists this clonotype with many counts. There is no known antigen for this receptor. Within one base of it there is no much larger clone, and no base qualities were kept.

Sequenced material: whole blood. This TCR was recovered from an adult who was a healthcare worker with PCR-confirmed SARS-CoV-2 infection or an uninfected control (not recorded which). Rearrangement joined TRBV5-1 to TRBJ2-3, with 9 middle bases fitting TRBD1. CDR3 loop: CASSADRGPTDTQYF. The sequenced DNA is TGCGCCAGCAGCGCGGACAGGGGACCCACAGATACGCAGTATTTT.